These T cell receptor beta chains were read from a single sample in a study of cytomegalovirus exposure and HLA in healthy donors. Assay: immunoSEQ multiplex PCR; the TCRdb copy retains only in-frame clones and omits some. Of over 150,000 clones detected, 75% to 85% appear once; the ten largest clones hold less than 8.5%. The sample consisted of PBMCs. These receptors were collected from a man between 25 and 39 years old in good health and CMV-seropositive. The CDR3 runs from the conserved cysteine through the conserved F or W. The D gene is left open where the match is weak. Clone size appears in some rows only: once, few, many, or a class for an expanded clone.

j_call clone_size d_call v_call cdr3_aa cdr3_nt
TRBJ2-3 - - TRBV6-1 CASTGSTDTQYF TGTGCCAGCACCGGTAGCACAGATACGCAGTATTTT
TRBJ2-1 - TRBD2 TRBV29-1 CSVQRLADAKNSYNEQFF TGCAGCGTTCAACGACTAGCTGACGCTAAGAACTCCTACAATGAGCAGTTCTTC
TRBJ2-2 - TRBD2 TRBV7-3 CASSSSGLGRKELFF TGTGCCAGCAGCTCCTCGGGACTAGGACGAAAGGAGCTGTTTTTT
TRBJ1-5 - - TRBV7-2 CASSLGSAGQNQPQHF TGTGCCAGCAGCTTAGGGTCCGCGGGTCAGAATCAGCCCCAGCATTTT
TRBJ1-3 once - TRBV29-1 CSVERWSRPSSGNTIYF TGCAGCGTTGAAAGGTGGAGTAGGCCTAGCTCTGGAAACACCATATATTTT
TRBJ1-2 - TRBD1 TRBV5-1 CASSLGQGNGYTF TGCGCCAGCAGCTTGGGACAGGGGAATGGCTACACCTTC
TRBJ1-1 - - TRBV2 CASSEALGTEAFF TGTGCCAGCAGTGAAGCGCTCGGGACTGAAGCTTTCTTT
TRBJ2-1 - - TRBV2 CARRLANNEQFF TGTGCCCGCAGGCTTGCTAACAATGAGCAGTTCTTC
TRBJ1-2 - TRBD1 TRBV30 CAWNPGGAYYGYTF TGTGCCTGGAATCCAGGGGGCGCATACTATGGCTACACCTTC
TRBJ2-1 - TRBD2 TRBV4-2 CASSHAGTRGRDEQFF TGTGCCAGCAGCCATGCCGGGACTAGGGGTCGCGATGAGCAGTTCTTC
TRBJ2-1 - TRBD2 TRBV11-2 CASSLVTLAGVGNNEQFF TGTGCCAGCAGCTTAGTCACTTTAGCGGGAGTGGGGAACAATGAGCAGTTCTTC
TRBJ2-7 - TRBD1 TRBV14 CASSRDRVSHEQYF TGTGCCAGCAGCCGCGACAGGGTGAGCCACGAGCAGTACTTC
TRBJ1-2 - - TRBV21-1 CASSPLDSYGYTF TGTGCCAGCAGCCCACTGGACAGCTACGGCTACACCTTC
TRBJ1-4 - - TRBV30 CAWSVYSTTNEKLFF TGTGCCTGGAGTGTATACAGCACAACTAATGAAAAACTGTTTTTT
TRBJ1-2 - - TRBV4-1 CASSQDLSRDGYTF TGCGCCAGCAGCCAAGATCTCAGCAGGGATGGCTACACCTTC
TRBJ1-3 - - TRBV27 CASSLQYRTTGGNTIYF TGTGCCAGCAGTCTCCAATACAGGACGACCGGTGGAAACACCATATATTTT
TRBJ2-7 - - TRBV19 CASSFLPRTGGEQYF TGTGCCAGTAGTTTCTTACCGCGGACTGGCGGAGAGCAGTACTTC
TRBJ1-1 - - TRBV19 CASSNPWAQGTEAFF TGTGCCAGTAGTAACCCGTGGGCGCAGGGCACTGAAGCTTTCTTT
TRBJ1-5 few TRBD1 TRBV25-1 CASSEAGQAQGGPQHF TGTGCCAGCAGTGAAGCGGGACAGGCCCAGGGGGGACCCCAGCATTTT
TRBJ2-7 - TRBD1 TRBV7-8 CASSLSTGQGVVEQYF TGTGCCAGCAGCTTATCGACTGGACAGGGGGTGGTCGAGCAGTACTTC
TRBJ1-2 - - TRBV29-1 CSVVSSYGYTF TGCAGCGTTGTATCCAGCTATGGCTACACCTTC
TRBJ2-2 - TRBD2 TRBV7-2 CASRGASRLAGTGELFF TGTGCCAGCAGGGGAGCATCCAGGCTAGCGGGCACCGGGGAGCTGTTTTTT
TRBJ1-5 - TRBD1 TRBV4-2 CASSQETGVNQLQHF TGTGCCAGCAGCCAAGAGACAGGGGTGAATCAGCTCCAGCATTTT
TRBJ1-1 - - TRBV5-1 CASNPEVGVNTEAFF TGCGCCAGCAACCCCGAGGTCGGGGTGAACACTGAAGCTTTCTTT
TRBJ1-6 - - TRBV6-1 CASSAYRNSPLHF TGTGCCAGCAGTGCCTACAGGAATTCACCCCTCCACTTT
TRBJ2-3 - - TRBV4-2 CASSPRPDYIDTQYF TGTGCCAGCAGCCCCCGACCGGACTACATAGATACGCAGTATTTT
TRBJ1-2 - TRBD1 TRBV29-1 CSVERPGQSPGGYTF TGCAGCGTTGAGAGACCGGGACAGTCCCCTGGTGGCTACACCTTC
TRBJ2-2 - TRBD2 TRBV5-1 CASSPTSGGPPGELFF TGCGCCAGCAGCCCGACTAGCGGGGGGCCTCCCGGGGAGCTGTTTTTT
TRBJ1-6 few TRBD1 TRBV2 CAREDRGTNSPLHF TGTGCCAGGGAGGACAGGGGGACTAATTCACCCCTCCACTTT